These T cell receptor beta chains were read from a single sample in a study of regulatory T cells in long-lasting Graves disease. MiXCR, run by TCRdb on the multiplex PCR reads, gives a single entry per CDR3 protein. The sample has about 400,000 distinct CDR3 sequences; less than 25% are singletons. Source: peripheral blood mononuclear cells (PBMCs), taken when the disease was refractory, from a patient treated with antithyroid drugs. All receptors derive from a female donor with Graves disease. Each CDR3 is given with its conserved first and last residue. D genes are given only for firm matches. Not every row has a clone size; where given, it reads once, few, many or a size class.

V	J	D	size	DNA	CDR3
TRBV7-2	TRBJ2-4	TRBD2	-	TGTGCCAGCAGCCCAGGCGGGGGATTAGCCAAAAACATTCAGTACTTC	CASSPGGGLAKNIQYF
TRBV7-8	TRBJ2-1	-	-	TGTGCCAGCAGCTTCACGGGACACTCGTTCTTC	CASSFTGHSFF
TRBV6-1	TRBJ1-3	-	-	TGTGCCACGAGACGGAGCTCTGGAAACACCATATATTTT	CATRRSSGNTIYF
TRBV28	TRBJ1-1	TRBD1	many	TGTGCCAGCAGTTTAGGACAGGGTAGTTTCTTT	CASSLGQGSFF
TRBV12-3/TRBV12-4	TRBJ2-7	-	many	TGTGCCAGCAGTTTATATCTGGGTAGCTCCTACGAGCAGTACTTC	CASSLYLGSSYEQYF
TRBV12-3/TRBV12-4	TRBJ2-4	-	many	TGTGCCAGCAGTCGCAGCTCCCTCAACATTCAGTACTTC	CASSRSSLNIQYF
TRBV7-6	TRBJ1-5	-	few	TGTGCCAGCAGCTTAAGTTTGGGGTGGCAGGGGCGCAATCAGCCCCAGCATTTT	CASSLSLGWQGRNQPQHF
TRBV7-3	TRBJ1-1	-	-	TGTGCCAGCAGCGAGCAAGTGGGGGGAACTGAAGCTTTCTTT	CASSEQVGGTEAFF
TRBV15	TRBJ1-2	-	-	TGTGCCACCAGCGTTCGGGTCTTCGACCGGGGCTACACCTTC	CATSVRVFDRGYTF
TRBV27	TRBJ2-7	-	few	TGTGCCAGCAGCCGATTCCGGGACTCATCCTACGAGCAGTACTTC	CASSRFRDSSYEQYF
TRBV29-1	TRBJ2-7	-	few	TGCAGCGTTGGTGGATCATCACTTGGGGGCTCGTACGAGCAGTACTTC	CSVGGSSLGGSYEQYF
TRBV7-9	TRBJ2-7	TRBD2	-	TGTGCCAGCAGCTTATACGGGCCGGGACTAGCGAGATCCTACGAGCAGTACTTC	CASSLYGPGLARSYEQYF
TRBV5-1	TRBJ2-7	TRBD2	few	TGCGCCAGCAGCTTGGCCGGGCTAGCGGGAGATGAGCAGTACTTC	CASSLAGLAGDEQYF
TRBV6-5	TRBJ2-7	TRBD1	few	TGTGCCAGCAGTTACCAAAGCACCGGGACAGTTTGGGAGCAGTACTTC	CASSYQSTGTVWEQYF
TRBV7-2	TRBJ1-3	-	-	TGTGCCAGCGATAACCCCTGGGGGCGTGGAAACACCATATATTTT	CASDNPWGRGNTIYF
TRBV7-2	TRBJ2-5	TRBD2	-	TGTGCCAGCAGCTCCCCCCCGATAGCGGGAGGGCCCAGGGAGACCCAGTACTTC	CASSSPPIAGGPRETQYF
TRBV10-3	TRBJ2-7	TRBD2	few	TGTGCCATCAGTGGACTAGCGGAGACCTACGAGCAGTACTTC	CAISGLAETYEQYF
TRBV19	TRBJ2-7	-	-	TGTGCCAGTAGTATAGCTACCCTCTGGCGAAGTCACCCCTACGAGCAGTACTTC	CASSIATLWRSHPYEQYF
TRBV30	TRBJ1-4	-	many	TGTGCCTGGAGTCGGTCCGCAACTAATGAAAAACTGTTTTTT	CAWSRSATNEKLFF
TRBV19	TRBJ2-1	TRBD1	-	TGTGCCAGTAAAAGGCACAACAGGGGGCCATGGGCCTACAATGAGCAGTTCTTC	CASKRHNRGPWAYNEQFF
TRBV2	TRBJ2-2	TRBD1	many	TGTGCCAGCAGTGGGACAGGGGGGTACACCGGGGAGCTGTTTTTT	CASSGTGGYTGELFF
TRBV19	TRBJ2-1	TRBD2	once	TGTGCCAGTGGTATATTTGGACTAGCGGGAGGAGGAAATGAGCAGTTCTTC	CASGIFGLAGGGNEQFF
TRBV2	TRBJ2-2	-	few	TGTGCCAGCTGGCTAGGGGGGACCGGGGAGCTGTTTTTT	CASWLGGTGELFF
TRBV30	TRBJ2-7	TRBD1	-	TGTGCCTGGAAAGGGACAGGGGGTTACGAGCAGTACTTC	CAWKGTGGYEQYF
TRBV10-3	TRBJ1-6	TRBD1	-	TGTGCCATCAGGACAGGGGATAATTCACCCCTCCACTTT	CAIRTGDNSPLHF
TRBV7-2	TRBJ1-2	TRBD1	-	TGTGCCAGCAGCTTAATGGGACAGGGCGAAGGCGGCTACACCTTC	CASSLMGQGEGGYTF
TRBV6-1	TRBJ1-1	TRBD1	many	TGTGCCAGCGGGACAGGGCTTATGAACACTGAAGCTTTCTTT	CASGTGLMNTEAFF
TRBV7-3	TRBJ2-7	TRBD1	-	TGTGCCAGCAGCTCGGGACAGGCGATTGGAGAGCAGTACTTC	CASSSGQAIGEQYF
TRBV28	TRBJ2-7	-	many	TGTGCCAGCAGTTTCCCCCACGCGGACAGCGGACTATTGGGGGACTACGAGCAGTACTTC	CASSFPHADSGLLGDYEQYF
TRBV10-1	TRBJ2-1	TRBD2	-	TGCGCCAGCAGCGCCGGACTAGCGGGAGTTGGTGAGCAGTTCTTC	CASSAGLAGVGEQFF
TRBV9	TRBJ2-5	-	-	TGCGCCAGCAGCGTGGGGGCGGGACGGGAGACCCAGTACTTC	CASSVGAGRETQYF
TRBV7-2	TRBJ2-2	-	few	TGTGCCAGCAGCTTATTCGTCCCCAACACCGGGGAGCTGTTTTTT	CASSLFVPNTGELFF
TRBV20-1	TRBJ2-5	-	-	TGCAGTGCTAGTCGGGAGGAGACCCAGTACTTC	CSASREETQYF
TRBV18	TRBJ1-5	-	-	TGTGCCAGCTCACAGACGGCCGGGGGGGATCAGCCCCAGCATTTT	CASSQTAGGDQPQHF
TRBV7-9	TRBJ2-7	-	many	TGTGCCAGCAGCTTAGTGGACGGCTCTGTGGGGGGAGAGCAGTACTTC	CASSLVDGSVGGEQYF
TRBV2	TRBJ2-7	-	many	TGTGCCAGCTACCCGGGACTCATAAGCTCCTACGAGCAGTACTTC	CASYPGLISSYEQYF
TRBV2	TRBJ2-2	TRBD1	many	TGTGCCAGCAGTGAAATCCCGGGCACAGGGGTTGGAACCGGGGAGCTGTTTTTT	CASSEIPGTGVGTGELFF
TRBV19	TRBJ2-3	-	few	TGTGCCAGTAAGAGCTTGGCAGGCACGGATACGCAGTATTTT	CASKSLAGTDTQYF
TRBV27	TRBJ2-7	-	many	TGTGCCAGCAGTTTAAATTGGGGTGCGAACGAGCAGTACTTC	CASSLNWGANEQYF
TRBV4-1	TRBJ2-7	-	-	TGCGCCAGCAGCCAAGTTGTGGACCGAGCCTACGAGCAGTACTTC	CASSQVVDRAYEQYF
TRBV3-1	TRBJ2-3	-	-	TGTGCCAGCAGCCAAGATCGTGAGCGGAATACGCAGTATTTT	CASSQDRERNTQYF
TRBV19	TRBJ1-2	TRBD1	many	TGTGCCAGTAGACCCGGGACAGGCGCTAACTATGGCTACACCTTC	CASRPGTGANYGYTF
TRBV4-3	TRBJ2-7	-	-	TGCGCCAGCAGCCAAATCGCAGGGAACCACGAGCAGTACTTC	CASSQIAGNHEQYF
TRBV14	TRBJ1-1	-	-	TGTGCCAGCGGCCAAGGACTTGAAGCTTTCTTT	CASGQGLEAFF
TRBV7-9	TRBJ2-7	-	-	TGTGCCAGCAGGCACTACGAGCAGTACTTC	CASRHYEQYF
TRBV7-8	TRBJ1-1	TRBD1	many	TGTGCCAGCAGCTTAGCCGGGACAGCGAACACTGAAGCTTTCTTT	CASSLAGTANTEAFF